The source of this TCR beta chain is a study of T cells in Graves' hyperthyroidism and ophthalmopathy. Study background: The authors collected peripheral blood at initial diagnosis, before any treatment.

For the diagnoses, clinical symptoms, serum thyroxine and TRAb, thyroid ultrasound and orbital computed tomography were used. The blood sample dates from first hyperthyroidism diagnosis, preceding any ophthalmopathy symptoms. Cells are PBMCs isolated from roughly 10 ml of fresh blood. Germline CDR1 is MDHEN and CDR2 is SYDVKM. This CDR3 comprises 17 residues. The V end was cut by 3 bases, the J end by 5 bases, with 22 bases between. Amplified TCR beta CDR3 regions came from RNA transcripts. In the first-round RT-PCR of the TCR CDR3, the HTBI primer set was used. TCRdb itself ran the multiplex PCR reads through MiXCR, one entry per CDR3 protein. The sample has roughly 400,000 distinct CDR3 sequences, more than 15% seen once.

The TCR sequence derives from a woman aged 18-29 years with Graves' hyperthyroidism that later progressed to Graves' ophthalmopathy. Sequences were obtained from blood. The J gene is TRBJ1-1, the V gene TRBV28; tentative D call: TRBD1 (5 bases). The CDR3 protein is CASSLGFRWRQKTEAFF. The CDR3 DNA reads TGTGCCAGCAGTTTGGGTTTTCGTTGGAGACAGAAAACTGAAGCTTTCTTT.